This TCR beta chain is drawn from a study of cytomegalovirus exposure and HLA in healthy donors. Notes on this clone: Its antigen is unidentified.

Unmatched junction bases numbered 10, after V lost 11 bases and J lost 5 bases. Germline assignment: CDR1 SEHNR and CDR2 FQNEAQ (reference sequence). CDR3 length equals 13 residues. Study findings and constraints: A later look showed TCR association rates differing by HLA locus, highest for DRB1 and lowest for HLA-C. There were approximately 150 TCR beta chains listed as cytomegalovirus-associated.

PCR amplification relied on 60 Vbeta primers (plus 13 Jbeta primers). Profiled with immunoSEQ multiplex PCR; TCRdb holds only in-frame clones, not every one. The sample contains under 150,000 clones, around 83% of which appear only once. The chain joins TRBV7-9 to TRBJ1-1; TRBD1 matches 8 bases. The sequence came from a girl under 10 years old in good health and CMV-seronegative. The sample was PBMCs. The CDR3 is CASQGAINTEAFF. The CDR3 nucleotides are TGTGCCTCTCAGGGGGCGATAAATACTGAAGCTTTCTTT.